This T cell receptor (beta chain) originates from a study of T cells expressing NK-cell markers. The CDR3 has 18 residues. Germline CDR1 is LGHDT and CDR2 is YNNKEL (reference sequence). The TCR beta cDNA came from 5'RACE template switching with UMIs. TCRdb re-called the 5' RACE reads; every CDR3 protein appears as one record, without DNA. The data include a few hundred thousand distinct CDR3 sequences; the top ten clones carry 1.4% to 1.5%. This clonotype originated in a woman between 50 and 59 years old in good health. The sequencing sample was made of blood T cells: a sorted CD56 or NKG2C T cell subset, CD4+ or CD8+ T cells, or bulk PBMC T cells (not recorded which). This rearrangement joins TRBV3-1 to TRBJ2-3. The CDR3 here is CASSQEWDYFSSTDTQYF.